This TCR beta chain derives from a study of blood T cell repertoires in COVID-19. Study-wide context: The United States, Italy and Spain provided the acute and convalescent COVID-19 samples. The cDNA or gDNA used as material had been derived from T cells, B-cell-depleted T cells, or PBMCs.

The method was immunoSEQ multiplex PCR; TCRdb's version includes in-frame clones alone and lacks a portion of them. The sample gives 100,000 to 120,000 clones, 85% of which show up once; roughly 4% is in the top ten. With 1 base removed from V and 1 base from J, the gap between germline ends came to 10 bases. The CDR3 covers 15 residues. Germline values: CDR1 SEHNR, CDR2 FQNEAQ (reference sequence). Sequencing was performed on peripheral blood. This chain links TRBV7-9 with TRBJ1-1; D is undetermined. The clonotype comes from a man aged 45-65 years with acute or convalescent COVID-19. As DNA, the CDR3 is TGTGCCAGCAGCTTAGGCGGGCAGAGGAACACTGAAGCTTTCTTT. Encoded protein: CASSLGGQRNTEAFF. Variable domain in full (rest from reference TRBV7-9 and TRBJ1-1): DTGVSQNPRHKITKRGQNVTFRCDPISEHNRLYWYRQTLGQGPEFLTYFQNEAQLEKSRLLSDRFSAERPKGSFSTLEIQRTEQGDSAMYLCASSLGGQRNTEAFFGQGTRLTVV.